This passage covers 21 T cell receptor beta chains from one sample sequenced in a study of blood T cell repertoires in COVID-19 (dated by TCRdb to about 2020). Library preparation was by the immunoSEQ multiplex PCR assay. Not all clones reach the TCRdb copy of this immuneACCESS table, which keeps in-frame sequences only. Checked studies attribute under half of the gap to unresolved V genes and leave the rest unexplained. This sample is represented by some 150,000 clones; about four fifths of them were singletons. Roughly 14% of the sample is taken by the ten largest. Sequencing was performed on peripheral blood. The receptors here all came from a woman at least 80 years old with acute or convalescent COVID-19.

In this sample, this clone turned up once. V is TRBV30 and J is TRBJ1-1; maybe TRBD1 (5 bases). This CDR3 is 14 amino acids long. CDR1 GTSNPN and CDR2 SVGIG come from the germline V gene (reference sequence). V lost 4 bases and J lost 4, with 16 bases in between. The CDR3 sequence: CAWTRGRVSTEAFF. CDR3 nucleotide sequence: TGTGCCTGGACGAGAGGCAGGGTAAGCACTGAAGCTTTCTTT.

The chain combines TRBV7-3 with TRBJ2-2, with 10 nucleotides matching TRBD2. The V gene's germline CDR1 is SGHTA and CDR2 FQGTGA. The junction had 6 bases not matched to a gene; V was cut back by 3 bases and J by 5 bases. The length of the CDR3 is 16 residues. The CDR3 DNA is TGTGCCAGCAGCTTCCCTAGCGGGAGTGGTACCGGGGAGCTGTTTTTT. This translates into CASSFPSGSGTGELFF. The full variable domain, completed using reference TRBV7-3 and TRBJ2-2, is GAGVSQTPSNKVTEKGKYVELRCDPISGHTALYWYRQSLGQGPEFLIYFQGTGAADDSGLPNDRFFAVRPEGSVSTLKIQRTERGDSAVYLCASSFPSGSGTGELFFGEGSRLTVL.

This clone was seen only a few times. V usage is TRBV6-1 and J usage is TRBJ1-2; D remains ambiguous. The V and J ends lost 1 base and 4 bases respectively, with 16 bases between them. The CDR3 covers 16 residues. Germline V lookup: CDR1 MNHNS, CDR2 SASEGT. The CDR3 reads CASSEGGGLSSYGYTF. CDR3 nucleotide sequence: TGTGCCAGCAGTGAAGGCGGAGGCCTATCTAGCTATGGCTACACCTTC.

The genes are TRBV6-5 and TRBJ1-1, with TRBD1 identical over 7 bases. From germline, CDR1 is MNHEY and CDR2 SVGAGI. With V trimmed by 6 bases and J by 3 bases, 10 bases remained unmatched. CDR3 size: 15 residues. CDR3 in amino acids: CASSQGTVPHTEAFF. The CDR3 nucleotides are TGTGCCAGCAGCCAAGGGACAGTTCCCCACACTGAAGCTTTCTTT.

This chain connects TRBV5-4 to TRBJ2-2, with 10 bases lining up with TRBD2. CDR1 is SGHNT, CDR2 YYREEE, per germline (reference sequence). Trimming took 4 bases from V and 3 from J; bases not matched to a gene: 6. The CDR3 totals 16 residues. In DNA, the CDR3 is TGTGCCAGCAGCCCTAGCGGGAGAGGGGACACCGGGGAGCTGTTTTTT. It specifies CASSPSGRGDTGELFF. The full variable domain, completed using reference TRBV5-4 and TRBJ2-2, is ETGVTQSPTHLIKTRGQQVTLRCSSQSGHNTVSWYQQALGQGPQFIFQYYREEENGRGNFPPRFSGLQFPNYSSELNVNALELDDSALYLCASSPSGRGDTGELFFGEGSRLTVL.

The chain has TRBV21-1 and TRBJ2-1; TRBD2 reflects the table's D call only, with no check against the DNA. TRBV21-1 is given as a pseudogene. The CDR3 is 15 residues long. This CDR3 is CASSPRLAGGNEQFF. The CDR3, as DNA: TGTGCCAGCAGCCCCCGACTAGCGGGGGGGAATGAGCAGTTCTTC.

The V call is TRBV7-8, the J call TRBJ2-5, with 8 bases aligning to TRBD1. Trimming cost V 2 bases and J 3 bases; bases outside gene matches: 5. This CDR3 has 15 amino acids. CDR1 SGHVS and CDR2 FQNEAQ come from the germline V gene. For the CDR3, the DNA is TGTGCCAGCAGCTTAAGCCCGACAGGGGAAGAGACCCAGTACTTC. It encodes CASSLSPTGEETQYF.

This clone has a single count. The rearrangement joins TRBV4-1 to TRBJ2-1; 12 nucleotides line up with TRBD1. J gave up 8 bases and V 1 base, and 6 bases lay outside the gene matches. The CDR3 runs 16 residues. Germline V gene lookup returns CDR1 MGHRA and CDR2 YSYEKL. CDR3 protein: CASSQGPGTGGHEQFF. For the CDR3, the DNA is TGCGCCAGCAGCCAAGGTCCGGGGACAGGGGGCCATGAGCAGTTCTTC.

The V call is TRBV5-1, the J call TRBJ2-5; the match to TRBD2 covers 12 bases. CDR1 and CDR2 (germline): SGHRS, YFSETQ. The CDR3 runs 17 residues. The junction had 6 bases not matched to a gene; V was cut back by 1 base and J by 2 bases. DNA for the CDR3: TGCGCCAGCAGCTTGCCCCTAGCGGGGGGGCGGCAAGAGACCCAGTACTTC. Protein sequence: CASSLPLAGGRQETQYF.

This clone was seen just once. The V call is TRBV27, the J call TRBJ1-4, with unresolved D. The V gene lost 3 bases and the J gene lost 4 bases, with 12 bases spanning the gap. Per the germline V gene, CDR1 is MNHEY and CDR2 is SMNVEV (reference sequence). The CDR3 length is 15 residues. CDR3 coding DNA: TGTGCCAGCAGTTTGTCGGGTCCCTATAATGAAAAACTGTTTTTT. Encoded protein: CASSLSGPYNEKLFF.

The chain is built from TRBV2 and TRBJ2-4; possibly TRBD1 for D (6 bases). The CDR3 sequence is 19 residues long. Germline values: CDR1 SNHLY, CDR2 FYNNEI. Trimming stripped 4 bases from V and 0 bases from J, with 22 bases between. The CDR3 is CASSANDRRQVLAKNIQYF. CDR3 nucleotide sequence: TGTGCCAGCAGTGCTAATGACCGCCGACAGGTACTAGCCAAAAACATTCAGTACTTC.

The CDR3 region has the DNA TGTGCCACCAGTGATAGCCCTACGACTAGCGGGAGATGGGACGAGCAGTACTTC. Protein sequence: CATSDSPTTSGRWDEQYF. The V and J genes are TRBV24-1 and TRBJ2-7, with 12 bases lining up with TRBD2. Per the germline V gene, CDR1 is KGHDR and CDR2 is SFDVKD. This CDR3 is built from 18 residues. V was pared by 3 bases and J by 5 bases, with 13 bases of the junction left unmatched.

This chain links TRBV14 with TRBJ2-7; 9 bases agree with TRBD1. Germline lookup yields CDR1 SGHDN and CDR2 FVKESK. J was trimmed by 4 bases and V by 4 bases; bases with no gene match: 11. The length of the CDR3 is 16 residues. The CDR3 sequence: CASSPGRGTGRYEQYF. CDR3 in DNA: TGTGCCAGCAGCCCCGGACGGGGGACAGGGAGATACGAGCAGTACTTC.

This clone was counted between two and nine times. Other DNA sequences of this sample code for an identical CDR3. The rearrangement uses TRBV5-1 and TRBJ2-5; D not resolved. CDR1 SGHRS and CDR2 YFSETQ come from the germline V gene. V was trimmed by 4 bases and J by 1 base, leaving 5 bases between them. The CDR3 is 12 residues long. CDR3 coding DNA: TGCGCCAGCAGCCCCGGCCAAGAGACCCAGTACTTC. Translation gives CASSPGQETQYF.

The V gene is TRBV5-1, the J gene TRBJ2-7; 8 bases map to TRBD1. The CDR3 length is 13 residues. Per germline, CDR1 SGHRS and CDR2 YFSETQ. J gave up 2 bases and V 8 bases, and 6 bases lay outside the gene matches. The CDR3 loop is CASTRTGTYEQYF. The CDR3 DNA sequence: TGCGCCAGTACCCGGACAGGGACCTACGAGCAGTACTTC.

The rearrangement links TRBV10-2 to TRBJ1-3, with D possibly TRBD1 on 6 matching bases. Germline V gives CDR1 WSHSY, CDR2 SAAADI. The CDR3 runs 14 residues. Trimming removed 3 bases from V and 4 bases from J, with 10 bases in between. The CDR3 region has the DNA TGCGCCAGCAGTGAACAGGGAGGGGGAAACACCATATATTTT. Amino acid sequence: CASSEQGGGNTIYF.

The sample holds one count of this clone. CDR3 nucleotide sequence: TGTGCCAGCAGTGATACAGGGGGGCGTCAGCCCCAGCATTTT. It yields the protein CASSDTGGRQPQHF. The chain uses TRBV2 and TRBJ1-5; 8 bases are shared with TRBD1. V gave up 3 bases and J gave up 6 bases; unmatched junction bases: 4. Germline V gene lookup returns CDR1 SNHLY and CDR2 FYNNEI. This CDR3 is 14 amino acids long.

The chain carries TRBV19 and TRBJ1-3; D possibly corresponds to TRBD1 (6 bases). The CDR3 length is 17 residues. V lost 7 bases and J 0 bases, leaving 19 bases between the germline ends. Germline V gene sequence: CDR1 LNHDA, CDR2 SQIVND (reference sequence). The CDR3 DNA is TGTGCCAGTACTAAGCTGCTGACAGGCAGCTCTGGAAACACCATATATTTT. As protein: CASTKLLTGSSGNTIYF.

This clone was detected a few times. V gene TRBV7-2 combines with J gene TRBJ2-1, with 7 nucleotides matching TRBD1. The CDR3 has 11 residues. Trimming at V came to 7 bases and at J to 12 bases, leaving 6 bases not matched to a gene. Germline CDR1 and CDR2: SGHTA and FQGNSA. In DNA form, the CDR3 reads TGTGCCAGCAACACAGGGGTTTCGCAGTTCTTC. This codes for CASNTGVSQFF.

This chain joins TRBV2 and TRBJ2-2, with a tentative D call TRBD1 (5 bases). V lost 6 bases and J 2 bases, leaving 10 bases between the germline ends. The CDR3 is 14 amino acids. Germline V gene lookup returns CDR1 SNHLY and CDR2 FYNNEI. CDR3 sequence (DNA): TGTGCCAGCAGACGACAGCCAAACACCGGGGAGCTGTTTTTT. It encodes CASRRQPNTGELFF.

This clone was seen a few times. J is TRBJ2-1 and V is TRBV15; D is possibly TRBD1 (6 bases). The germline V and J ends were trimmed by 1 base and 4 bases, with 17 bases remaining between them. Germline loops: CDR1 LNHNV, CDR2 YYDKDF (reference sequence). The CDR3 runs to 17 residues. The CDR3, as DNA: TGTGCCACCAGCAGAGCCTATGGACAGAGTGTTTACAATGAGCAGTTCTTC. Protein: CATSRAYGQSVYNEQFF.